Described below is a single T cell receptor beta chain sequence and its context. What it binds is not known. The sample belongs to a study of T cells in narcolepsy. Study outcomes and limitations: Blood of same and different patients, but not healthy controls, reportedly held recurring autoreactive clonotypes. In some patient and control memory CD4+ samples, autoreactive clones were absent. Comparing one patient's CSF and blood CD4+ clonotypes highlighted HCRT- and TRIB2-specific autoreactive clonotypes.

Method: immunoSEQ multiplex PCR; TCRdb's copy keeps in-frame clones and lacks some. The sample consists of around 22,000 clones, approximately 82% of them appearing once. V lost 1 base, J lost 6 bases, and 9 bases stayed unmatched. Germline CDR1 SQVTM, CDR2 ANQGSEA. The CDR3 extends over 15 amino acids. The receptor was isolated from a human donor in good health. The sequenced sample consisted of memory (CD45RA-) CD4+ T cells from blood. The genes are TRBV29-1 and TRBJ2-1, with 7 positions matching TRBD1. The DNA for the CDR3 is TGCAGCGTTGAAGTGGGACAGCTTGGAACCAATGAGCAGTTCTTC. Its translation is CSVEVGQLGTNEQFF.